This T cell receptor (beta chain) was recovered during a study of T cells after yellow fever vaccination. Study as a whole: SMART-Seq v4 Ultra Low Input handled preparation of low-cell-number fractions.

A 5'RACE template-switching step, the method used to make TCR cDNA, added a universal primer site and UMIs. TCRdb re-analysed the 5' RACE reads in MiXCR, keeping a single row per CDR3 protein. The sample lists about 330,000 distinct CDR3 sequences, roughly 7% occurring once. Study-level points and caveats: Most clones from primary vaccination resurfaced after the booster (about 95% CD4, approximately 88% CD8). A weaker but faster secondary response was observed, peaking on day 5 versus 15.

The table lists this clonotype with a few counts. Its target is unknown. V was trimmed by 6 bases and J by 1 base, leaving 13 bases between them. This CDR3 has 14 amino acids. The germline gives CDR1 SGHRS, CDR2 YFSETQ. This TCR was sampled from a man aged 18 to 29 who received the YFV17D yellow fever vaccine. This specimen consisted of PBMCs, obtained roughly 47 days after the first yellow fever vaccination. The chain links TRBV5-1 to TRBJ2-5, with a tentative D call TRBD2 (6 bases). Written as DNA, the CDR3 is TGCGCCAGCAAGTACGGGCGGGGCCAAGAGACCCAGTACTTC. As protein: CASKYGRGQETQYF.